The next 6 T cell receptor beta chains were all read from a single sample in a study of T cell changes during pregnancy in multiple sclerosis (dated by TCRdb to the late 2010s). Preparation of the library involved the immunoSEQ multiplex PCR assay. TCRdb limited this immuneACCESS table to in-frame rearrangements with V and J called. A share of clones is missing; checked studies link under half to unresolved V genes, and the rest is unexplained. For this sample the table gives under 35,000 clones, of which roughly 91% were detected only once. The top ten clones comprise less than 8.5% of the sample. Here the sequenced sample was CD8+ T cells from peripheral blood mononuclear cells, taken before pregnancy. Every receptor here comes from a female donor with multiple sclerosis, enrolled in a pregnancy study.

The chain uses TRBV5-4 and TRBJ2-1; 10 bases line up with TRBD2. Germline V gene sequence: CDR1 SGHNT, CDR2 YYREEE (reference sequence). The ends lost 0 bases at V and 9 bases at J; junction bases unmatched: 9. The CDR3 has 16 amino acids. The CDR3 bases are TGTGCCAGCAGCTTGGCCGTGAGCGGGGGGGCTGGTGAGCAGTTCTTC. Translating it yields CASSLAVSGGAGEQFF.

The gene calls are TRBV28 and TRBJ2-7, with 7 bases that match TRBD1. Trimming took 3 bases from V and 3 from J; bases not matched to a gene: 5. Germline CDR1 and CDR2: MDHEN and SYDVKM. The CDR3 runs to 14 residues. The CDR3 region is CASSLFGQDYEQYF. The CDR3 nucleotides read TGTGCCAGCAGTTTGTTTGGACAGGACTACGAGCAGTACTTC. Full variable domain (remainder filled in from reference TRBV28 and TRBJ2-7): DVKVTQSSRYLVKRTGEKVFLECVQDMDHENMFWYRQDPGLGLRLIYFSYDVKMKEKGDIPEGYSVSREKKERFSLILESASTNQTSMYLCASSLFGQDYEQYFGPGTRLTVT.

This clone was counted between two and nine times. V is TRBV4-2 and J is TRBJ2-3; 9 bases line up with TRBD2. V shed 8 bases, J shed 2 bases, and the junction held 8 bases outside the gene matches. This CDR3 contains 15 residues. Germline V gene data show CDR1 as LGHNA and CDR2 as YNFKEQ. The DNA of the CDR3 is TGTGCCAGCGTCCTCGGGACTAGCACCACAGATACGCAGTATTTT. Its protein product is CASVLGTSTTDTQYF.

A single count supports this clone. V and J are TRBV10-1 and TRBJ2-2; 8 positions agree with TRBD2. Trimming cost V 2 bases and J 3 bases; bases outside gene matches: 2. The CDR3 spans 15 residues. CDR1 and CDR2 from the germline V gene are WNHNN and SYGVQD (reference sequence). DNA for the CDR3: TGCGCCAGCAGTGAGCTGCGGGGGGACACCGGGGAGCTGTTTTTT. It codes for CASSELRGDTGELFF.

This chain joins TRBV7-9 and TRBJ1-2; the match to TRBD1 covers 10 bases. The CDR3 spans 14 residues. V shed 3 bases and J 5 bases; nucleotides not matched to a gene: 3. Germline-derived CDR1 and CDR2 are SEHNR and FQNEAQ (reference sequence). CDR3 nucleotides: TGTGCCAGCAGCTTGGGACAGGGGAATTATGGCTACACCTTC. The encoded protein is CASSLGQGNYGYTF.

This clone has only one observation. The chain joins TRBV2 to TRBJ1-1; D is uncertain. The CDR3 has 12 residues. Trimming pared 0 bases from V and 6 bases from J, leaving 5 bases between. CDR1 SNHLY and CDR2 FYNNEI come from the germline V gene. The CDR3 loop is CASSEARPEAFF. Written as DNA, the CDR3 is TGTGCCAGCAGTGAAGCGCGGCCTGAAGCTTTCTTT. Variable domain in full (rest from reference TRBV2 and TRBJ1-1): EPEVTQTPSHQVTQMGQEVILRCVPISNHLYFYWYRQILGQKVEFLVSFYNNEISEKSEIFDDQFSVERPDGSNFTLKIRSTKLEDSAMYFCASSEARPEAFFGQGTRLTVV.